The next 26 T cell receptor beta chains were all read from a single sample in a study of cytomegalovirus exposure and HLA in healthy donors. 60 Vbeta and 13 Jbeta primers were used in PCR. Assay used: immunoSEQ multiplex PCR; TCRdb lists only in-frame clones, some missing. The table has roughly 120,000 clones, approximately 72% seen once. Sequencing input: PBMCs. The receptors come from a man aged 55 to 70 in good health and CMV-seropositive.

Only one count was recorded for this clone. The chain is built from TRBV5-1 and TRBJ2-7, with TRBD2 identical over 10 bases. CDR1 and CDR2 from the germline V gene are SGHRS and YFSETQ. This CDR3 has 15 amino acids. Trimming took 0 bases from V and 5 from J; bases not matched to a gene: 5. The CDR3 DNA follows: TGCGCCAGCAGCTTGGAAGCTAGCGGGAGCAACGAGCAGTACTTC. This encodes CASSLEASGSNEQYF.

The chain is built from TRBV27 and TRBJ2-1; 16 nucleotides line up with TRBD2. This CDR3 region has 19 residues. V lost 4 bases and J lost 7; bases outside the gene matches: 13. Germline V gives CDR1 MNHEY, CDR2 SMNVEV (reference sequence). The CDR3 loop reads CASSSMRDTGLAGGNEQFF. The CDR3 coding sequence is TGTGCCAGCAGTTCCATGAGAGACACGGGACTAGCGGGAGGGAATGAGCAGTTCTTC.

This chain connects TRBV27 to TRBJ1-3; D is possibly TRBD1 (6 bases). The germline V gene has CDR1 MNHEY and CDR2 SMNVEV (reference sequence). There are 16 residues in the CDR3. The V end lost 5 bases, the J end lost 3 bases, and 17 bases lay between the germline ends. DNA for the CDR3: TGTGCCAGCAGTACTCGACAGGCAGGGATTGGAAACACCATATATTTT. It translates to CASSTRQAGIGNTIYF.

J is TRBJ1-5 and V is TRBV4-1, with a weak D call TRBD1 (5 bases). The germline V gene has CDR1 MGHRA and CDR2 YSYEKL. V was trimmed by 1 base and J by 6 bases, leaving 13 bases between them. This CDR3 is built from 15 residues. CDR3 sequence: CASSQGAGGGQPQHF. The CDR3, as DNA: TGCGCCAGCAGCCAAGGAGCCGGGGGGGGTCAGCCCCAGCATTTT.

The V gene is TRBV7-3, the J gene TRBJ2-5; 11 bases match TRBD2. Per germline, CDR1 SGHTA and CDR2 FQGTGA. This CDR3 is built from 14 residues. Trimming removed 5 bases from V and 2 bases from J; junction bases left unmatched: 1. The CDR3 region is CASSRTSGQETQYF. Written as DNA, the CDR3 is TGTGCCAGCAGCCGGACTAGCGGGCAAGAGACCCAGTACTTC.

This clone was counted between two and nine times. This chain connects TRBV2 to TRBJ1-2, with D perhaps matching TRBD1 (6 bases). Germline CDR1 is SNHLY and CDR2 is FYNNEI. This CDR3 region has 15 residues. V gave up 6 bases and J gave up 7 bases, with 21 bases separating them. The CDR3 DNA is TGTGCCAGCAGCGGAGCACCGGGACAAGGCTTTGGCTACACCTTC. This encodes CASSGAPGQGFGYTF. Based on the CDR3 plus reference TRBV2 and TRBJ1-2, the full variable domain is EPEVTQTPSHQVTQMGQEVILRCVPISNHLYFYWYRQILGQKVEFLVSFYNNEISEKSEIFDDQFSVERPDGSNFTLKIRSTKLEDSAMYFCASSGAPGQGFGYTFGSGTRLTVV.

The V and J genes are TRBV5-6 and TRBJ2-1, with D possibly matching TRBD1 (6 bases). Germline CDR1 and CDR2: SGHDT and YYEEEE. The CDR3 extends over 15 amino acids. V shed 4 bases and J shed 3 bases, with 14 bases lying between them. CDR3 loop: CASSRDRRDYNEQFF. CDR3 DNA sequence: TGTGCCAGCAGCCGCGACAGGAGAGACTACAATGAGCAGTTCTTC.

The J gene is TRBJ2-7, the V gene TRBV5-1, with TRBD1 identical over 9 bases. Germline V gene lookup returns CDR1 SGHRS and CDR2 YFSETQ. Trimming removed 3 bases from V and 3 bases from J; junction bases left unmatched: 1. The CDR3 runs 13 residues. CDR3 sequence reads: CASSWDRVYEQYF. CDR3 in DNA: TGCGCCAGCAGCTGGGACAGGGTCTACGAGCAGTACTTC. Variable domain in full (rest from reference TRBV5-1 and TRBJ2-7): KAGVTQTPRYLIKTRGQQVTLSCSPISGHRSVSWYQQTPGQGLQFLFEYFSETQRNKGNFPGRFSGRQFSNSRSEMNVSTLELGDSALYLCASSWDRVYEQYFGPGTRLTVT.

The rearrangement uses TRBV2 and TRBJ2-7; D gene uncertain. This CDR3 is 16 amino acids long. The germline V gene has CDR1 SNHLY and CDR2 FYNNEI. The V end lost 3 bases, the J end lost 5 bases, and 20 bases lay between the germline ends. The CDR3 DNA reads as TGTGCCAGCAGTGAGCGAGCTCGTACCCTTTTGGACGAGCAGTACTTC. This gives the protein CASSERARTLLDEQYF.

The rearrangement uses TRBV5-1 and TRBJ2-1, with D hard to call. Germline-derived CDR1 and CDR2 are SGHRS and YFSETQ. V dropped 0 bases and J dropped 6 bases, with 4 bases sitting between them. This CDR3 contains 12 residues. The CDR3 sequence: CASSLAGNEQFF. The CDR3 DNA reads TGCGCCAGCAGCTTGGCAGGCAATGAGCAGTTCTTC.

This chain links TRBV18 with TRBJ1-1; 8 nucleotides align to TRBD1. Losses at the gene ends were 0 bases for V and 4 bases for J; bases not matched to a gene: 4. CDR3 size: 15 residues. Looked up from germline, CDR1 is KGHSH and CDR2 is LQKENI. The CDR3 reads CASSPPQGASTEAFF. The DNA for the CDR3 is TGTGCCAGCTCACCACCGCAGGGGGCCAGCACTGAAGCTTTCTTT.

Only one count was recorded for this clone. The chain is built from TRBV19 and TRBJ1-5; TRBD1 aligns across 8 bases. CDR3 length: 14 amino acids. CDR1 is LNHDA, CDR2 SQIVND, per germline (reference sequence). V shed 6 bases and J 9 bases; nucleotides not matched to a gene: 10. The CDR3 DNA is TGTGCCAGTAGGCCCCCGGACAGGGAAGGGCCCCAGCATTTT. It codes for CASRPPDREGPQHF.

In DNA, the CDR3 is TGTGCCAGCAGTTACTTGGGAGAAAATGAAAAACTGTTTTTT. This codes for CASSYLGENEKLFF. The V and J genes are TRBV6-5 and TRBJ1-4; D not resolved. The CDR3 runs to 14 residues. V lost 1 base to trimming and J lost 5 bases, with 8 bases between them. CDR1 is MNHEY and CDR2 is SVGAGI in the germline V gene.

The chain uses TRBV7-9 and TRBJ2-7; 8 bases line up with TRBD1. This CDR3 has 13 residues. The junction had 5 bases not matched to a gene; V was cut back by 5 bases and J by 5 bases. CDR1 and CDR2 (germline): SEHNR, FQNEAQ (reference sequence). The CDR3 region has the DNA TGTGCCAGCAGCCCGACAGGGGACCACGAGCAGTACTTC. Its translation is CASSPTGDHEQYF. The variable domain in full, with the rest retrieved from reference TRBV7-9 and TRBJ2-7, is DTGVSQNPRHKITKRGQNVTFRCDPISEHNRLYWYRQTLGQGPEFLTYFQNEAQLEKSRLLSDRFSAERPKGSFSTLEIQRTEQGDSAMYLCASSPTGDHEQYFGPGTRLTVT.

The CDR3 loop is CASSLQGAMDTEAFF. The CDR3 coding sequence is TGTGCCAGCAGCCTCCAGGGGGCTATGGACACTGAAGCTTTCTTT. This chain links TRBV9 with TRBJ1-1; TRBD1 matches at 8 bases. The CDR3 contains 15 residues. The germline gives CDR1 SGDLS, CDR2 YYNGEE. V gave up 4 bases and J gave up 3 bases; unmatched junction bases: 8.

This chain joins TRBV6-1 and TRBJ2-7; D may be TRBD2 (6 bases). CDR1 and CDR2 (germline): MNHNS, SASEGT. V lost 2 bases and J 6 bases, leaving 11 bases between the germline ends. This CDR3 is built from 13 residues. As DNA, the CDR3 is TGTGCCAGCAGTGAATGCCGGGGGTGCGAGCAGTACTTC. This gives the protein CASSECRGCEQYF.

This rearrangement joins TRBV18 to TRBJ2-7; D not resolved. Trimming removed 0 bases at V and 3 bases at J, with 12 bases between. Germline CDR1 and CDR2: KGHSH and LQKENI. The CDR3 covers 15 residues. The CDR3 loop is CASSPPGAEIYEQYF. The CDR3 nucleotides read TGTGCCAGCTCACCACCGGGTGCGGAAATCTACGAGCAGTACTTC.

A single count supports this clone. The chain joins TRBV15 to TRBJ2-7, with D possibly being TRBD1 (5 bases). V lost 3 bases, J lost 0 bases, and 9 bases lay in between. The CDR3 loop spans 14 amino acids. Germline assignment: CDR1 LNHNV and CDR2 YYDKDF (reference sequence). CDR3 sequence: CATSRDTNSYEQYF. Written as DNA, the CDR3 is TGTGCCACCAGCAGGGACACAAACTCCTACGAGCAGTACTTC.

In DNA form, the CDR3 reads TGTGCCAGTAAACAGGGGGAAATGGTCCGTGGCTACACCTTC. Translating gives CASKQGEMVRGYTF. The rearrangement joins TRBV19 to TRBJ1-2, with 8 bases matching TRBD1. The CDR3 runs to 14 residues. V lost 7 bases and J lost 7; bases outside the gene matches: 11. Germline CDR1 is LNHDA and CDR2 is SQIVND (reference sequence).

Only a few counts were recorded for this clone. This chain connects TRBV6-1 to TRBJ1-1, with D maybe TRBD1 (6 bases). V lost 0 bases to trimming and J lost 4 bases, with 12 bases between them. This CDR3 is built from 15 residues. In germline, CDR1 is MNHNS, CDR2 SASEGT. CDR3 nucleotides: TGTGCCAGCAGTGAAGCCCCAGGGGCCCCCACTGAAGCTTTCTTT. This gives the protein CASSEAPGAPTEAFF.

This chain uses TRBV5-4 with TRBJ1-3, with 9 nucleotides matching TRBD1. V dropped 4 bases and J dropped 4; count of bases not matched to a gene: 6. The CDR3 has 15 residues. Germline V gene lookup returns CDR1 SGHNT and CDR2 YYREEE (reference sequence). The CDR3, as DNA: TGTGCCAGCAGCGTGGGACAGGGAGGAGGAAACACCATATATTTT. Amino acid sequence: CASSVGQGGGNTIYF. Complete variable domain (other parts from reference TRBV5-4 and TRBJ1-3): ETGVTQSPTHLIKTRGQQVTLRCSSQSGHNTVSWYQQALGQGPQFIFQYYREEENGRGNFPPRFSGLQFPNYSSELNVNALELDDSALYLCASSVGQGGGNTIYFGEGSWLTVV.

The J gene is TRBJ2-5, the V gene TRBV7-8; 8 positions agree with TRBD1. Germline assignment: CDR1 SGHVS and CDR2 FQNEAQ. This CDR3 region has 14 residues. Trimming cost V 7 bases and J 4 bases; bases outside gene matches: 8. DNA of the CDR3: TGTGCCAGCACGGAGCAGGGGGCTAGAGAGACCCAGTACTTC. Protein sequence: CASTEQGARETQYF.

J is TRBJ2-3 and V is TRBV7-3; a weak D match, TRBD1 (5 bases). Germline V gene data show CDR1 as SGHTA and CDR2 as FQGTGA. The V and J ends lost 0 bases and 6 bases respectively, with 13 bases between them. This CDR3 has 15 residues. CDR3 loop: CASSLTGAAWDTQYF. The CDR3 DNA is TGTGCCAGCAGCTTAACTGGGGCAGCATGGGATACGCAGTATTTT.

V usage is TRBV27 and J usage is TRBJ1-1; maybe TRBD1 (5 bases). CDR1 and CDR2 (germline): MNHEY, SMNVEV (reference sequence). The CDR3 has 14 residues. The V gene lost 6 bases and the J gene lost 5 bases, with 16 bases spanning the gap. As DNA, the CDR3 is TGTGCCAGCAGGCGGACACCCGTGGGGACTGAAGCTTTCTTT. It specifies CASRRTPVGTEAFF.

The chain carries TRBV10-3 and TRBJ2-7; TRBD2 agrees at 12 bases. Germline CDR1 ENHRY, CDR2 SYGVKD. V shed 3 bases, J shed 4 bases, and the junction held 4 bases outside the gene matches. The CDR3 totals 15 residues. The CDR3: CAISDPSGRGYEQYF. DNA of the CDR3: TGTGCCATCAGTGACCCTAGCGGGAGGGGGTACGAGCAGTACTTC.

The V and J genes are TRBV27 and TRBJ1-2; tentative D call: TRBD1 (6 bases). V was clipped by 4 bases and J by 1 base, with 10 bases between them. Germline assignment: CDR1 MNHEY and CDR2 SMNVEV (reference sequence). There are 14 residues in the CDR3. The chain's CDR3 is CASSSDSLNYGYTF. The CDR3 region has the DNA TGTGCCAGCAGTTCGGACAGCCTTAACTATGGCTACACCTTC.